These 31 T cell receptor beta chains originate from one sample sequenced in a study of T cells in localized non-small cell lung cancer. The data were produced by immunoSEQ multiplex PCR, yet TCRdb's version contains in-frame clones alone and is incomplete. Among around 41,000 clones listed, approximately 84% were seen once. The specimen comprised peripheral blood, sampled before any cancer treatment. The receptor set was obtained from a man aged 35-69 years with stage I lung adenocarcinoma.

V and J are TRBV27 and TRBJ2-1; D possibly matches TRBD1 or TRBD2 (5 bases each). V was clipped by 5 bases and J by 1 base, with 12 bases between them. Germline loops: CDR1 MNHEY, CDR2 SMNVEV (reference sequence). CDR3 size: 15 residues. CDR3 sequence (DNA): TGTGCCAGCAGTCCAAACTGGGGGTCCTACAATGAGCAGTTCTTC. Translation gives CASSPNWGSYNEQFF.

Written as DNA, the CDR3 is TGCGCCAGCAGCCCACCCCCCGCGGGGCGCTACAATGAGCAGTTCTTC. Protein sequence: CASSPPPAGRYNEQFF. This chain links TRBV5-1 with TRBJ2-1; a possible D gene is TRBD2 (6 bases). This CDR3 has 16 residues. Trimming took off 4 bases at V and 3 bases at J, with 17 bases between the two ends. The germline gives CDR1 SGHRS, CDR2 YFSETQ.

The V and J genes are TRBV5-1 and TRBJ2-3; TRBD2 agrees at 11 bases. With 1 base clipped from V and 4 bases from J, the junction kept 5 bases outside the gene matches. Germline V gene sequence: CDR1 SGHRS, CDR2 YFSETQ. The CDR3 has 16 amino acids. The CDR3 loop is CASSLQIAGGPDTQYF. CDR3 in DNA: TGCGCCAGCAGCTTGCAGATAGCGGGAGGGCCAGATACGCAGTATTTT.

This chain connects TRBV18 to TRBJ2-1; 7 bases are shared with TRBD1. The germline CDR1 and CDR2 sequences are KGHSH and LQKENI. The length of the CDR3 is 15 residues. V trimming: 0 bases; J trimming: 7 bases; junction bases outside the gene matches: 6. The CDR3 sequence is CASSPPSTGQNEQFF. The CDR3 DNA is TGTGCCAGCTCACCACCGTCGACAGGGCAGAATGAGCAGTTCTTC.

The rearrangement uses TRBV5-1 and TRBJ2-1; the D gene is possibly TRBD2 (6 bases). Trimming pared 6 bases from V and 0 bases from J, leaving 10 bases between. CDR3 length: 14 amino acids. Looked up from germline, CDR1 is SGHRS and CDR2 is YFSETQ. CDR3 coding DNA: TGCGCCAGCACGGGAGAGAGCTCCTACAATGAGCAGTTCTTC. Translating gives CASTGESSYNEQFF.

Here the CDR3 reads CASSGTTGARHGYTF. CDR3 nucleotides: TGTGCCAGCAGTGGTACTACGGGGGCGCGTCATGGCTACACCTTC. The chain uses TRBV2 and TRBJ1-2; perhaps TRBD1 as D (6 bases). This CDR3 is 15 amino acids long. Trimming left V 4 bases short and J 6 bases short, with 18 bases between. Germline V gene sequence: CDR1 SNHLY, CDR2 FYNNEI. Full variable domain (rest looked up from reference TRBV2 and TRBJ1-2): EPEVTQTPSHQVTQMGQEVILRCVPISNHLYFYWYRQILGQKVEFLVSFYNNEISEKSEIFDDQFSVERPDGSNFTLKIRSTKLEDSAMYFCASSGTTGARHGYTFGSGTRLTVV.

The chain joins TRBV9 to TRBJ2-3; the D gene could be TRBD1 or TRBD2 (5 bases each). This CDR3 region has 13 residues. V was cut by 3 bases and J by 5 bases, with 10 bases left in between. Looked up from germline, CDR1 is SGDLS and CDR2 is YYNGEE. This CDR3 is CASSALRGDTQYF. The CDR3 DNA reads TGTGCCAGCAGCGCCTTGAGGGGAGATACGCAGTATTTT.

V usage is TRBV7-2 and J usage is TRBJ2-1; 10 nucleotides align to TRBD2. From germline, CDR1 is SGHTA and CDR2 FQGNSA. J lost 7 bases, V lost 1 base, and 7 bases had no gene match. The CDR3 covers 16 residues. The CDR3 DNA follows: TGTGCCAGCAGCTTAGAGAGCGGGAGGGCCAGGAATGAGCAGTTCTTC. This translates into CASSLESGRARNEQFF. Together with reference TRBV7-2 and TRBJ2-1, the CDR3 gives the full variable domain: GAGVSQSPSNKVTEKGKDVELRCDPISGHTALYWYRQSLGQGLEFLIYFQGNSAPDKSGLPSDRFSAERTGGSVSTLTIQRTQQEDSAVYLCASSLESGRARNEQFFGPGTRLTVL.

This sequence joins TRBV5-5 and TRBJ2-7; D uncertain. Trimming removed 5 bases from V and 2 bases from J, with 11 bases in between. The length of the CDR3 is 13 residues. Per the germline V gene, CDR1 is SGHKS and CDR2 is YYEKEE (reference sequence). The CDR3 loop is CASSLVNAYEQYF. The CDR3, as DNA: TGTGCCAGCAGTCTCGTTAATGCCTACGAGCAGTACTTC.

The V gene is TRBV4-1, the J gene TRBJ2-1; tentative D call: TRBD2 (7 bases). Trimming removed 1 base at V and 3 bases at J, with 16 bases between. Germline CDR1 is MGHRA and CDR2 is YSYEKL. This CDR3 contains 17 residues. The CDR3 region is CASSQGGGGRIYNEQFF. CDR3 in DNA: TGCGCCAGCAGCCAAGGGGGGGGCGGGAGAATCTACAATGAGCAGTTCTTC.

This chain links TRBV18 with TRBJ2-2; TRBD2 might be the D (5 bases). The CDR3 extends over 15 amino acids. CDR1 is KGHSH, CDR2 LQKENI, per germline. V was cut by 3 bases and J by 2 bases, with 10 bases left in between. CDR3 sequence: CASSPAGLNTGELFF. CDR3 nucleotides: TGTGCCAGCTCACCCGCCGGACTTAACACCGGGGAGCTGTTTTTT.

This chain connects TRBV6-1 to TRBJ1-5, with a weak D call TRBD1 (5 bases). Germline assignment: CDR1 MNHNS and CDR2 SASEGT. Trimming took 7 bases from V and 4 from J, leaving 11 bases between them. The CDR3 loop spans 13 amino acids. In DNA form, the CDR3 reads TGTGCCAGCAAGGAGGGGCAGAATCAGCCCCAGCATTTT. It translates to CASKEGQNQPQHF.

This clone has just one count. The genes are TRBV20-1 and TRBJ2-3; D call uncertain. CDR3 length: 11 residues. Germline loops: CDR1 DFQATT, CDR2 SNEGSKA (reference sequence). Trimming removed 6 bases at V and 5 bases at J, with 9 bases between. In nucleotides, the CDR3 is TGCAGTGCGCCCCCAATAGATACGCAGTATTTT. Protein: CSAPPIDTQYF.

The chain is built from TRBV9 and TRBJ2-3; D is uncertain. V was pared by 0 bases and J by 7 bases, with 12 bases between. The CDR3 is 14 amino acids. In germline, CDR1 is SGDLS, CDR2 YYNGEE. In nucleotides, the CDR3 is TGTGCCAGCAGCGTAGATATGTCCTCACATACGCAGTATTTT. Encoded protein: CASSVDMSSHTQYF.

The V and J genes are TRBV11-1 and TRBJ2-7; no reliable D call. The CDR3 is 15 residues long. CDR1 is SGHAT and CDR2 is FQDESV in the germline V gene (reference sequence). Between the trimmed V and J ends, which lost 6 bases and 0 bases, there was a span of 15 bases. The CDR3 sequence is CASSPWSASSYEQYF. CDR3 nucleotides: TGTGCCAGCAGTCCTTGGAGTGCGAGCTCCTACGAGCAGTACTTC. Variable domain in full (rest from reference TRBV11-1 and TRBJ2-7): EAEVAQSPRYKITEKSQAVAFWCDPISGHATLYWYRQILGQGPELLVQFQDESVVDDSQLPKDRFSAERLKGVDSTLKIQPAELGDSAMYLCASSPWSASSYEQYFGPGTRLTVT.

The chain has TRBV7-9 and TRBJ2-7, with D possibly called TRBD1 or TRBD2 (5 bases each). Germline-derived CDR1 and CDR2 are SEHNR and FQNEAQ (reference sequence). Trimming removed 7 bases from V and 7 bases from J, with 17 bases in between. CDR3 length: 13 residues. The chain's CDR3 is CASTPGTFEEQYF. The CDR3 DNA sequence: TGTGCCAGCACCCCAGGGACCTTCGAAGAGCAGTACTTC.

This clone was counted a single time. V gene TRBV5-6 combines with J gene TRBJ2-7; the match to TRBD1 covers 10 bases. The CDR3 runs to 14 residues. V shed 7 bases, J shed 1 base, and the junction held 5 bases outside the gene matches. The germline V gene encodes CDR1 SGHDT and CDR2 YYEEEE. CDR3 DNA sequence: TGTGCCAGCCGGGACAGGGGCGGATCCTACGAGCAGTACTTC. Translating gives CASRDRGGSYEQYF.

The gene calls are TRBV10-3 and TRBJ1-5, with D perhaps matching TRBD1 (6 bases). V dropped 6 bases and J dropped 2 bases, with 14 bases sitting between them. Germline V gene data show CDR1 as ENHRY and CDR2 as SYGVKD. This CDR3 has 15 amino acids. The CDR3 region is CAISPGGGRNQPQHF. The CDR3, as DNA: TGTGCCATCAGCCCGGGCGGGGGGCGCAATCAGCCCCAGCATTTT.

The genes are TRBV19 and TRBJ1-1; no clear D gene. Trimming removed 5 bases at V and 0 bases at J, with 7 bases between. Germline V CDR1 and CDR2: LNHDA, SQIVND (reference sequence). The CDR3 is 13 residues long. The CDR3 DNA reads TGTGCCAGTAGTTGGTCAGTGAACACTGAAGCTTTCTTT. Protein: CASSWSVNTEAFF. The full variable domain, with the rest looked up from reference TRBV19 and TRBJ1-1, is DGGITQSPKYLFRKEGQNVTLSCEQNLNHDAMYWYRQDPGQGLRLIYYSQIVNDFQKGDIAEGYSVSREKKESFPLTVTSAQKNPTAFYLCASSWSVNTEAFFGQGTRLTVV.

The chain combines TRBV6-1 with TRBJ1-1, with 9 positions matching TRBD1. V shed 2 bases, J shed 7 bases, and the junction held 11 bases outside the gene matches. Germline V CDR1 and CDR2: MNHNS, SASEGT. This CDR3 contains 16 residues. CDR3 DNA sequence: TGTGCCAGCAGTGAATTTAGGGCCCCGGGACAGGGTGAAGCTTTCTTT. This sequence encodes CASSEFRAPGQGEAFF.

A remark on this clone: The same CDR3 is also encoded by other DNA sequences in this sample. DNA for the CDR3: TGTGCCAGCTCACCTCCGGGGAGCACAGATACGCAGTATTTT. This gives the protein CASSPPGSTDTQYF. The V gene is TRBV18, the J gene TRBJ2-3; the D gene is possibly TRBD2 (5 bases). Germline V gene data show CDR1 as KGHSH and CDR2 as LQKENI. V gave up 3 bases and J gave up 0 bases, with 7 bases separating them. This CDR3 region has 14 residues.

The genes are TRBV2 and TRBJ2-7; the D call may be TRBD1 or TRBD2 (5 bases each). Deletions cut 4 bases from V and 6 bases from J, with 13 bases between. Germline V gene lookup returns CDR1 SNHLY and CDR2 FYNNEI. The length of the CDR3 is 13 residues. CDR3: CASSGSGRSEQYF. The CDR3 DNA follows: TGTGCCAGCAGTGGGTCAGGGAGAAGCGAGCAGTACTTC.

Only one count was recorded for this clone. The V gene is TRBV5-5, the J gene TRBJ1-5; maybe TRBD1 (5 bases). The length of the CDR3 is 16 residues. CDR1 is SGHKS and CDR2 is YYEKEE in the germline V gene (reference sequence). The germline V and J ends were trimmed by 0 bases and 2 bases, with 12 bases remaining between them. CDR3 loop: CASSLVPQTGNQPQHF. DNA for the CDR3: TGTGCCAGCAGCTTGGTACCCCAGACAGGCAATCAGCCCCAGCATTTT.

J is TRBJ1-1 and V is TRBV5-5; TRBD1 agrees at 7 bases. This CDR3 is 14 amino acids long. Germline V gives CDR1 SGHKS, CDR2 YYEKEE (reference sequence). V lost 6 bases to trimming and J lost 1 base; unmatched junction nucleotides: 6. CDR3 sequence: CASIHDRANTEAFF. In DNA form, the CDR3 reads TGTGCCAGCATACACGACAGGGCGAACACTGAAGCTTTCTTT. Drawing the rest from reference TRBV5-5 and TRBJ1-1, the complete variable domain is DAGVTQSPTHLIKTRGQQVTLRCSPISGHKSVSWYQQVLGQGPQFIFQYYEKEERGRGNFPDRFSARQFPNYSSELNVNALLLGDSALYLCASIHDRANTEAFFGQGTRLTVV.

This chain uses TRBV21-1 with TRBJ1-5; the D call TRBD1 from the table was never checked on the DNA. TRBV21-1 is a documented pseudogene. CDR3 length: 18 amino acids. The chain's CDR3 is CASSKARRFGQRNQPQHF. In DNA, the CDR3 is TGTGCCAGCAGCAAAGCTCGGCGTTTCGGACAGCGCAATCAGCCCCAGCATTTT.

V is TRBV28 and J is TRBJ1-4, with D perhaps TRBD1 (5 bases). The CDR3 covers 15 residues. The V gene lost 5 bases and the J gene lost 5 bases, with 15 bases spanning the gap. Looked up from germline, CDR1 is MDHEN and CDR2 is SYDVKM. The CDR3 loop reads CASSLGSGRNEKLFF. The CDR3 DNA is TGTGCCAGCAGTCTAGGGTCGGGACGCAATGAAAAACTGTTTTTT.

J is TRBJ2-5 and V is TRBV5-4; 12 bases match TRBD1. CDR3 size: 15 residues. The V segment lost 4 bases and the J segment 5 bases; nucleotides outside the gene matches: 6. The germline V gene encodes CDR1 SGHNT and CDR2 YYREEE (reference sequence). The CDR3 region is CASSRDRGQSETQYF. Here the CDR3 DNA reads TGTGCCAGCAGCCGGGACAGGGGGCAGTCGGAGACCCAGTACTTC.

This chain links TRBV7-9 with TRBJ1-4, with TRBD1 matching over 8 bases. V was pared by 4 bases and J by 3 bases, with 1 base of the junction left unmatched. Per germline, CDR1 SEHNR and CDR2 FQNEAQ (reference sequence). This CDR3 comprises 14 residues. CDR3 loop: CASSSTGANEKLFF. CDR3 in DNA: TGTGCCAGCAGCTCGACAGGGGCTAATGAAAAACTGTTTTTT.

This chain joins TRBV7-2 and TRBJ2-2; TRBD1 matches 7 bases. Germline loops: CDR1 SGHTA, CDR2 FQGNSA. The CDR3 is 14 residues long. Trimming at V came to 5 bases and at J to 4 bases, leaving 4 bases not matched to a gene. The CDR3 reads CASSPYRGTGELFF. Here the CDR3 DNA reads TGTGCCAGCAGCCCTTACAGGGGCACCGGGGAGCTGTTTTTT. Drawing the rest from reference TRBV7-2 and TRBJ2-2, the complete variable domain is GAGVSQSPSNKVTEKGKDVELRCDPISGHTALYWYRQSLGQGLEFLIYFQGNSAPDKSGLPSDRFSAERTGGSVSTLTIQRTQQEDSAVYLCASSPYRGTGELFFGEGSRLTVL.

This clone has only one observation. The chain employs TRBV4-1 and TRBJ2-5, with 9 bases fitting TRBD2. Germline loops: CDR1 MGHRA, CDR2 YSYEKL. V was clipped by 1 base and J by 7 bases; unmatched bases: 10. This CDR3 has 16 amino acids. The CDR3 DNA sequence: TGCGCCAGCAGCCAAGGTGGCGGGAGGGCGGAAGGGACCCAGTACTTC. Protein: CASSQGGGRAEGTQYF.

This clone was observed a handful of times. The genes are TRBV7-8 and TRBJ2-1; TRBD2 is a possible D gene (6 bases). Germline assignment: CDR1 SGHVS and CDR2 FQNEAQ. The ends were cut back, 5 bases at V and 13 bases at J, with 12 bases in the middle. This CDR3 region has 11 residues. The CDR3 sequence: CASSNGGTQFF. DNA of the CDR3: TGTGCCAGCAGCAATGGCGGGACTCAGTTCTTC. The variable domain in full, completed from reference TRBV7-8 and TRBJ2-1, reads GAGVSQSPRYKVAKRGQDVALRCDPISGHVSLFWYQQALGQGPEFLTYFQNEAQLDKSGLPSDRFFAERPEGSVSTLKIQRTQQEDSAVYLCASSNGGTQFFGPGTRLTVL.